The clone carrying this TCR beta chain was observed many times. Germline values: CDR1 LNHDA, CDR2 SQIVND (reference sequence). Unmatched junction bases numbered 3, after V lost 4 bases and J lost 3 bases. The CDR3 sequence is 13 residues long. The sample comes from a study of blood T cell repertoires in COVID-19. The wider study: The study drew acute and convalescent COVID-19 samples from the United States, Italy and Spain.

The repertoire was sequenced with immunoSEQ multiplex PCR; TCRdb's copy has only in-frame clones and lacks some. The sample holds under 350,000 clones; approximately 87% are singletons and the top ten take about 4.9%. The source material was peripheral blood. The genes are TRBV19 and TRBJ2-7; 7 nucleotides agree with TRBD1. The receptor was derived from a man aged 55 to 69 who had recovered from COVID-19. In DNA form, the CDR3 reads TGTGCCAGTAGTAAGGGACAGAGCTACGAGCAGTACTTC. Protein product: CASSKGQSYEQYF. Supplemented by reference TRBV19 and TRBJ2-7, the full variable domain reads DGGITQSPKYLFRKEGQNVTLSCEQNLNHDAMYWYRQDPGQGLRLIYYSQIVNDFQKGDIAEGYSVSREKKESFPLTVTSAQKNPTAFYLCASSKGQSYEQYFGPGTRLTVT.